Presented here are 32 T cell receptor beta chains from one specimen sequenced in a study of blood T cell repertoires in COVID-19. Libraries were prepared by immunoSEQ multiplex PCR; TCRdb keeps only in-frame clonotypes and omits some of them. The table records 150,000 to 200,000 clones, 79% of them present only once. Sequenced: peripheral blood. All receptors derive from a woman between 35 and 50 years old with COVID-19, enrolled during active disease.

This chain connects TRBV3-1 (or the pseudogene TRBV3-2) to TRBJ2-1; TRBD2 aligns across 8 bases. This CDR3 contains 17 residues. Germline trimming cut 3 bases from V and 2 bases from J; bases unmatched to any gene: 9. Germline V gene sequence: CDR1 LGHDT, CDR2 YNNKEL (reference sequence). CDR3 in amino acids: CASSHPSGGLPYNEQFF. The CDR3 DNA reads as TGTGCCAGCAGCCATCCCAGCGGGGGCCTTCCCTACAATGAGCAGTTCTTC.

This chain uses TRBV4-3 with TRBJ2-3; 9 bases map to TRBD1. The CDR3 is 19 residues long. Germline V gene lookup returns CDR1 LGHNA and CDR2 YSLEER. Unmatched junction bases numbered 15, after V lost 4 bases and J lost 1 base. This CDR3 reads CASSLQGQGGLAGTDTQYF. The CDR3 nucleotides read TGCGCCAGCAGCCTCCAGGGACAGGGAGGGCTGGCTGGCACAGATACGCAGTATTTT.

About this clone itself: Other nucleotide sequences from this sample produce the same CDR3. The chain combines TRBV6-5 with TRBJ2-3, with D perhaps matching TRBD1 (5 bases). Germline CDR1 MNHEY, CDR2 SVGAGI. V was trimmed by 2 bases and J by 3 bases, leaving 6 bases between them. This CDR3 is built from 13 residues. CDR3 nucleotides: TGTGCCAGCAGTTACCCAGGGACAGATACGCAGTATTTT. It codes for CASSYPGTDTQYF.

Only a few counts were recorded for this clone. The chain combines TRBV4-2 with TRBJ2-3, with 7 bases matching TRBD1. Germline V gene data show CDR1 as LGHNA and CDR2 as YNFKEQ. This CDR3 contains 22 residues. The V segment lost 0 bases and the J segment 3 bases; nucleotides outside the gene matches: 24. CDR3 protein: CASSQEGRTGGRPHLRTDTQYF. CDR3 coding DNA: TGTGCCAGCAGCCAAGAGGGTCGGACAGGTGGACGACCCCATCTCCGAACAGATACGCAGTATTTT.

This clone has just a few counts. This rearrangement joins TRBV18 to TRBJ1-1; 8 nucleotides match TRBD1. CDR3 length: 16 amino acids. Germline CDR1 reads KGHSH; CDR2 reads LQKENI. After removal of 2 bases from V and 4 bases from J, the junction contained 9 bases not matched to a gene. CDR3: CASSPGQGPLGTEAFF. The CDR3 DNA follows: TGTGCCAGCTCACCAGGACAGGGCCCTCTGGGCACTGAAGCTTTCTTT.

The count of this clone is one. The chain has TRBV6-5 and TRBJ2-6; D may be TRBD1 (6 bases). The CDR3 has 15 amino acids. Germline-derived CDR1 and CDR2 are MNHEY and SVGAGI. Trimming pared 5 bases from V and 3 bases from J, leaving 11 bases between. The CDR3 protein is CASSPQGNGANVLTF. The CDR3 nucleotides are TGTGCCAGCAGTCCTCAGGGGAATGGGGCCAACGTCCTGACTTTC.

The CDR3 sequence: CASSQAPGGVDNEQFF. The DNA for the CDR3 is TGCGCCAGCAGCCAAGCCCCGGGGGGGGTGGACAATGAGCAGTTCTTC. The chain uses TRBV4-1 and TRBJ2-1; TRBD2 matches 8 bases. CDR1 and CDR2 from the germline V gene are MGHRA and YSYEKL. This CDR3 has 16 residues. After removal of 1 base from V and 5 bases from J, the junction contained 7 bases not matched to a gene.

This sequence joins TRBV19 and TRBJ2-1; 8 nucleotides match TRBD2. The CDR3 runs 18 residues. J was trimmed by 8 bases and V by 0 bases; bases with no gene match: 15. Germline-derived CDR1 and CDR2 are LNHDA and SQIVND (reference sequence). The CDR3 spells CASSIDGAGRGALDEQFF. CDR3 DNA sequence: TGTGCCAGTAGTATAGATGGGGCAGGGCGGGGGGCCCTGGATGAGCAGTTCTTC.

V usage is TRBV18 and J usage is TRBJ2-2; TRBD1 matches 7 bases. Germline loops: CDR1 KGHSH, CDR2 LQKENI. Trimming cost V 3 bases and J 5 bases; bases outside gene matches: 12. The CDR3 has 17 residues. As DNA, the CDR3 is TGTGCCAGCTCACCGGGCTCCGGGACAGTTCTTACCGGGGAGCTGTTTTTT. Protein product: CASSPGSGTVLTGELFF.

V gene TRBV5-1 combines with J gene TRBJ2-2, with D perhaps matching TRBD1 (6 bases). The CDR3 contains 16 residues. Germline V CDR1 and CDR2: SGHRS, YFSETQ. The V end was cut by 4 bases, the J end by 0 bases, with 13 bases between. The CDR3, as DNA: TGCGCCAGCAGCCCCCCGGACAGATCGAACACCGGGGAGCTGTTTTTT. Its protein is CASSPPDRSNTGELFF. Full variable domain (outside the CDR3, taken from reference TRBV5-1 and TRBJ2-2): KAGVTQTPRYLIKTRGQQVTLSCSPISGHRSVSWYQQTPGQGLQFLFEYFSETQRNKGNFPGRFSGRQFSNSRSEMNVSTLELGDSALYLCASSPPDRSNTGELFFGEGSRLTVL.

The chain has TRBV5-1 and TRBJ2-7; D perhaps matches TRBD2 (6 bases). Germline V gene data show CDR1 as SGHRS and CDR2 as YFSETQ. V was shortened by 0 bases and J by 0 bases, with 13 bases between the two germline ends. The CDR3 contains 16 residues. This chain's CDR3 is CASSLDSGVSSYEQYF. The CDR3 nucleotides read TGCGCCAGCAGCTTGGATTCGGGGGTGAGCTCCTACGAGCAGTACTTC. Supplemented by reference TRBV5-1 and TRBJ2-7, the full variable domain reads KAGVTQTPRYLIKTRGQQVTLSCSPISGHRSVSWYQQTPGQGLQFLFEYFSETQRNKGNFPGRFSGRQFSNSRSEMNVSTLELGDSALYLCASSLDSGVSSYEQYFGPGTRLTVT.

This chain links TRBV3-1 (or the pseudogene TRBV3-2) with TRBJ2-3, with 9 bases fitting TRBD2. The CDR3 is made up of 16 amino acids. CDR1 LGHDT and CDR2 YNNKEL come from the germline V gene (reference sequence). The J segment lost 3 bases and the V segment lost 2 bases, leaving 6 bases of the junction unmatched. The CDR3 region is CASSQWGREGTDTQYF. In DNA form, the CDR3 reads TGTGCCAGCAGCCAATGGGGGCGGGAGGGGACAGATACGCAGTATTTT.

The chain employs TRBV15 and TRBJ2-4; no definite D call. Trimming stripped 4 bases from V and 4 bases from J, with 11 bases between. In germline, CDR1 is LNHNV, CDR2 YYDKDF (reference sequence). This CDR3 has 14 amino acids. CDR3 bases: TGTGCCACCAGCATACGACAAGGAAAAAACATTCAGTACTTC. Protein sequence: CATSIRQGKNIQYF.

The chain recombines TRBV7-6 with TRBJ1-5, with 10 bases aligning to TRBD1. Trimming removed 1 base from V and 2 bases from J; junction bases left unmatched: 2. This CDR3 region has 16 residues. Germline lookup yields CDR1 SGHVS and CDR2 FNYEAQ. CDR3 region: CASSLGTGGGNQPQHF. The CDR3 DNA reads TGTGCCAGCAGCTTAGGGACAGGGGGAGGCAATCAGCCCCAGCATTTT. Full variable domain (outside the CDR3, taken from reference TRBV7-6 and TRBJ1-5): GAGVSQSPRYKVTKRGQDVALRCDPISGHVSLYWYRQALGQGPEFLTYFNYEAQQDKSGLPNDRFSAERPEGSISTLTIQRTEQRDSAMYRCASSLGTGGGNQPQHFGDGTRLSIL.

V is TRBV7-2 and J is TRBJ2-3; D not resolved. The V end lost 1 base, the J end lost 4 bases, and 9 bases lay between the germline ends. The CDR3 loop spans 14 amino acids. Germline-derived CDR1 and CDR2 are SGHTA and FQGNSA. CDR3 coding DNA: TGTGCCAGCAGCTTAGGGAGTGAAGCAGATACGCAGTATTTT. It encodes CASSLGSEADTQYF.

This clone has more than one count but fewer than ten. The chain carries TRBV7-2 and TRBJ1-6; D is undetermined. The CDR3 spans 15 residues. Germline V lookup: CDR1 SGHTA, CDR2 FQGNSA. Trimming removed 4 bases at V and 9 bases at J, with 16 bases between. The CDR3 coding sequence is TGTGCCAGCAGCTCATCCAGGATAATGAGTTCACCCCTCCACTTT. Protein product: CASSSSRIMSSPLHF.

The CDR3 nucleotides are TGTGCCAGCAGCCAAGAAGGTACGGGGATGAACACTGAAGCTTTCTTT. It yields the protein CASSQEGTGMNTEAFF. V and J are TRBV3-1 (or the pseudogene TRBV3-2) and TRBJ1-1; no clear D. The CDR3 loop spans 16 amino acids. Trimming took 0 bases from V and 0 from J, leaving 11 bases between them. Looked up from germline, CDR1 is LGHDT and CDR2 is YNNKEL (reference sequence).

The chain has TRBV7-9 and TRBJ1-4, with D unresolved. Germline V gene lookup returns CDR1 SEHNR and CDR2 FQNEAQ (reference sequence). This CDR3 is 13 amino acids long. Trimming removed 1 base from V and 5 bases from J, with 5 bases in between. In nucleotides, the CDR3 is TGTGCCAGCAGCTTAGTAGTGAATGAAAAACTGTTTTTT. As protein: CASSLVVNEKLFF.

A note on this clone: Its ends do not fully match the called genes, so a read error is possible. This CDR3 is also generated by other DNA sequences in the sample. This CDR3 reads CASSVGGGSSTGELFF. In DNA, the CDR3 is TGTGCTAGCAGCGTAGGAGGAGGGAGTTCGACCGGGGAGCTGTTTTTT. The chain carries TRBV9 and TRBJ2-2; a weak D match, TRBD2 (6 bases). This CDR3 has 16 residues. Germline CDR1 and CDR2: SGDLS and YYNGEE.

This rearrangement joins TRBV28 to TRBJ1-5; D may be TRBD1 (6 bases). The length of the CDR3 is 17 residues. The V gene's germline CDR1 is MDHEN and CDR2 SYDVKM. The V gene lost 3 bases and the J gene lost 2 bases, with 17 bases spanning the gap. CDR3 amino acids: CASSFVWGQGGNQPQHF. The CDR3 nucleotides read TGTGCCAGCAGTTTCGTCTGGGGGCAGGGTGGCAATCAGCCCCAGCATTTT. Filled out from reference TRBV28 and TRBJ1-5, the complete variable domain reads DVKVTQSSRYLVKRTGEKVFLECVQDMDHENMFWYRQDPGLGLRLIYFSYDVKMKEKGDIPEGYSVSREKKERFSLILESASTNQTSMYLCASSFVWGQGGNQPQHFGDGTRLSIL.

The chain employs TRBV7-9 and TRBJ1-4; 9 bases agree with TRBD1. The CDR3 extends over 15 amino acids. The germline V gene encodes CDR1 SEHNR and CDR2 FQNEAQ (reference sequence). J was trimmed by 8 bases and V by 5 bases; bases with no gene match: 9. The CDR3 bases are TGTGCCAGCAGCACAACCGGGACAGGGAAAGAAAAACTGTTTTTT. Amino acids: CASSTTGTGKEKLFF.

V and J are TRBV6-5 and TRBJ2-2; TRBD1 matches 7 bases. V lost 5 bases and J lost 9; bases outside the gene matches: 6. CDR3 length: 13 residues. CDR1 is MNHEY and CDR2 is SVGAGI in the germline V gene. As DNA, the CDR3 is TGTGCCAGCAGTAGGGACAGCCCCCGGGAGCTGTTTTTT. Translation: CASSRDSPRELFF.

The V call is TRBV15, the J call TRBJ2-6, with 8 positions matching TRBD1. V was clipped by 5 bases and J by 0 bases; unmatched bases: 12. The CDR3 is 19 amino acids. Germline values: CDR1 LNHNV, CDR2 YYDKDF (reference sequence). The CDR3 is CATSLGRDRGASGANVLTF. The CDR3 DNA reads as TGTGCCACCAGCCTTGGCCGCGACAGGGGTGCCTCTGGGGCCAACGTCCTGACTTTC.

V is TRBV19 and J is TRBJ1-5; TRBD1 might be the D (5 bases). The CDR3 is 17 residues long. V gave up 1 base and J gave up 5 bases, with 18 bases separating them. CDR1 is LNHDA and CDR2 is SQIVND in the germline V gene (reference sequence). The CDR3 DNA is TGTGCCAGTAGTATAGCTCGCAGGGCTTCGGCGGATCAGCCCCAGCATTTT. This gives the protein CASSIARRASADQPQHF.

CDR3 DNA sequence: TGTGCCAGCAGCTTAGGACAGGGGAGCTATGGCTACACCTTC. This sequence encodes CASSLGQGSYGYTF. The chain employs TRBV7-2 and TRBJ1-2; TRBD1 matches 8 bases. The CDR3 covers 14 residues. J gave up 4 bases and V 1 base, and 2 bases lay outside the gene matches. Germline V gene lookup returns CDR1 SGHTA and CDR2 FQGNSA.

The chain links TRBV5-8 to TRBJ1-4; 12 bases map to TRBD1. The V gene's germline CDR1 is SGHTS and CDR2 YDEGEE. The V gene end was trimmed by 3 bases and the J gene end by 8 bases; junction bases not matched to a gene: 2. The CDR3 is 14 residues long. The CDR3 protein is CASSSGQGAEKLFF. The CDR3 DNA follows: TGTGCCAGCAGCTCGGGACAGGGGGCGGAAAAACTGTTTTTT.

CDR3 DNA: TGCGCCAGCAGCTTCTTGGGGGGGAACACTGAAGCTTTCTTT. Translating gives CASSFLGGNTEAFF. The chain uses TRBV5-1 and TRBJ1-1, with TRBD1 as a possible D gene (5 bases). The CDR3 sequence is 14 residues long. Germline CDR1 and CDR2: SGHRS and YFSETQ. V was trimmed by 2 bases and J by 1 base, leaving 9 bases between them.

The chain has TRBV7-9 and TRBJ2-3, with TRBD2 matching 7 bases. Germline CDR1 reads SEHNR; CDR2 reads FQNEAQ (reference sequence). The junction had 4 bases not matched to a gene; V was cut back by 2 bases and J by 2 bases. The CDR3 consists of 15 residues. The CDR3 loop is CASSLSSGATDTQYF. CDR3 nucleotides: TGTGCCAGCAGCTTATCCAGCGGGGCCACAGATACGCAGTATTTT. Together with reference TRBV7-9 and TRBJ2-3, the CDR3 gives the full variable domain: DTGVSQNPRHKITKRGQNVTFRCDPISEHNRLYWYRQTLGQGPEFLTYFQNEAQLEKSRLLSDRFSAERPKGSFSTLEIQRTEQGDSAMYLCASSLSSGATDTQYFGPGTRLTVL.

This clone was recorded only once. V is TRBV7-2 and J is TRBJ2-2, with D perhaps TRBD2 (5 bases). Per the germline V gene, CDR1 is SGHTA and CDR2 is FQGNSA. The CDR3 runs to 14 residues. The ends were cut back, 4 bases at V and 2 bases at J, with 8 bases in the middle. CDR3 in amino acids: CASSSSGNTGELFF. The DNA for the CDR3 is TGTGCCAGCAGCTCCAGCGGAAACACCGGGGAGCTGTTTTTT.

About this clone: At one end, the junction sequence differs from germline, possibly due to a read error. This chain connects TRBV6-5 to TRBJ2-2; tentatively, D is TRBD1 (5 bases). The germline CDR1 and CDR2 sequences are MNHEY and SVGAGI. The CDR3 is 14 residues long. The CDR3 loop reads CACRRQGNTGELFF. CDR3 sequence (DNA): TGTGCCTGCAGGCGGCAGGGTAACACCGGGGAGCTGTTTTTT.

Here the CDR3 reads CASSSSNFRGTEAFF. DNA of the CDR3: TGTGCCAGTAGTTCTTCGAACTTCCGAGGGACTGAAGCTTTCTTT. The chain has TRBV19 and TRBJ1-1; D gene unclear. CDR1 is LNHDA, CDR2 SQIVND, per germline (reference sequence). The length of the CDR3 is 15 residues. V dropped 5 bases and J dropped 5 bases, with 18 bases sitting between them.

The V call is TRBV7-2, the J call TRBJ1-5, with TRBD1 as a possible D gene (5 bases). This CDR3 spans 13 amino acids. The V end was cut by 1 base, the J end by 10 bases, with 11 bases between. CDR1 is SGHTA and CDR2 is FQGNSA in the germline V gene. The CDR3 DNA reads as TGTGCCAGCAGCTTAGAATTGGACAAACCCCAGCATTTT. Translated: CASSLELDKPQHF.